This T cell receptor (beta chain) was captured by sequencing in a study of shared clonotypes between healthy human individuals. Data came from immunoSEQ multiplex PCR; TCRdb stores just in-frame clones and leaves some out. The table includes 550,000 to 800,000 clones, about 92% detected once. V was cut by 3 bases and J by 0 bases, with 10 bases left in between. Germline lookup yields CDR1 MDHEN and CDR2 SYDVKM. This CDR3 is 15 amino acids long. This clonotype was sampled from a man aged 18 to 29 in good health. Some clones in this sample may be carry-over from other donors' samples. The chain is built from TRBV28 and TRBJ2-3, with D perhaps matching TRBD2 (6 bases). The material sequenced was memory CD8+ T cells from PBMCs. This sample's subset: CD45RO+ cells pooled with CCR7-negative TemRA cells. In DNA, the CDR3 is TGTGCCAGCAGTTTTGGCGGGGCCAGCACAGATACGCAGTATTTT. It yields the protein CASSFGGASTDTQYF.